Following are 18 T cell receptor beta chains from one sample sequenced in a study of response to subunit inactivated influenza vaccine (dated by TCRdb to the late 2010s). Libraries were constructed by RT-PCR. Reads for this sample came from an Illumina HiSeq 2500. The public sequencing data were trimmed at Q25 with fastp and processed into clonotypes with MiXCR by TCRdb, which kept only in-frame beta chains. A single entry per CDR3 protein holds the most common genes and DNA from its merged rows. This sample is represented by 490,000 or so distinct CDR3 sequences; 7.5% to 8.5% of them were singletons. The top ten constitute approximately 13% of the sample. Sequenced here: PBMCs from blood, sampled around 2 years after vaccination. These receptors were obtained from a man between 50 and 70 years old who received an inactivated influenza vaccine. Donor details come from another sample of the same person, matched by shared clones.

This clonotype was detected ten times or more. The chain is built from TRBV4-3 and TRBJ1-6; D is unclear. The germline CDR1 and CDR2 sequences are LGHNA and YSLEER. The CDR3 loop spans 15 amino acids. V gave up 0 bases and J gave up 7 bases, with 10 bases separating them. CDR3 sequence reads: CASSQDLPLNSPLHF. For the CDR3, the DNA is TGCGCCAGCAGCCAAGATCTTCCACTCAATTCACCCCTCCACTTT.

This clonotype appeared many times. The genes are TRBV12-3 or TRBV12-4 and TRBJ1-1; the D is unclear. This CDR3 has 16 residues. V dropped 7 bases and J dropped 1 base, with 19 bases sitting between them. CDR3 DNA: TGTGCCAGCAATGGTTATGTCCCCACTGGGAACACTGAAGCTTTCTTT. Amino acids: CASNGYVPTGNTEAFF.

The table lists this clonotype with many counts. The genes are TRBV29-1 and TRBJ2-2; D possibly corresponds to TRBD2 (6 bases). This CDR3 has 12 residues. Germline V gene lookup returns CDR1 SQVTM and CDR2 ANQGSEA. The germline V and J ends were trimmed by 8 bases and 7 bases, with 14 bases remaining between them. CDR3 in DNA: TGCAGCTCAAGGGAGGCTGACGGGGAGCTGTTTTTT. It codes for CSSREADGELFF.

This clonotype came up many times. The chain carries TRBV6-1 and TRBJ2-4; 8 positions match TRBD1. CDR1 is MNHNS and CDR2 is SASEGT in the germline V gene. Losses at the gene ends were 5 bases for V and 4 bases for J; bases not matched to a gene: 4. The CDR3 has 14 amino acids. The CDR3 region has the DNA TGTGCCAGCAGTAAAAACAGGGGGAAAAACATTCAGTACTTC. It specifies CASSKNRGKNIQYF.

This clonotype was detected only a few times. One end of the junction fails to match germline, which may point to a read error. The chain couples TRBV14 to TRBJ2-1; no firm D call. CDR1 and CDR2 (germline): SGHDN, FVKESK. CDR3 length: 16 residues. The CDR3 DNA reads TGTGCCAGCAGCCGATATTTGTTAGCCTCCTCCAATGAGCAGTTCTTC. Encoded protein: CASSRYLLASSNEQFF. Combining the CDR3 with reference TRBV14 and TRBJ2-1 gives the whole variable domain EAGVTQFPSHSVIEKGQTVTLRCDPISGHDNLYWYRRVMGKEIKFLLHFVKESKQDESGMPNNRFLAERTGGTYSTLKVQPAELEDSGVYFCASSRYLLASSNEQFFGPGTRLTVL.

There are many counts of this clonotype. DNA of the CDR3: TGTGCCAGCAGTGGTTCTAGCGGGAGTTTCAATGAGCAGTTCTTC. This sequence encodes CASSGSSGSFNEQFF. The V call is TRBV2, the J call TRBJ2-1, with 10 bases identical to TRBD2. Germline V gene lookup returns CDR1 SNHLY and CDR2 FYNNEI. This CDR3 spans 15 amino acids. J lost 6 bases, V lost 4 bases, and 6 bases had no gene match.

This clonotype occurred a few times. The chain links TRBV4-3 to TRBJ2-7, with 9 bases lining up with TRBD1. Trimming removed 0 bases from V and 6 bases from J; junction bases left unmatched: 12. The CDR3 length is 17 residues. Germline values: CDR1 LGHNA, CDR2 YSLEER. The CDR3 loop is CASSQESLGQGRSEQYF. The CDR3 nucleotides are TGCGCCAGCAGCCAAGAAAGCTTAGGACAGGGGAGGTCCGAGCAGTACTTC.

Ten or more counts support this clonotype. The chain is built from TRBV11-2 and TRBJ1-5; D not certain. CDR3 length: 13 amino acids. V lost 0 bases, J lost 5 bases, and 5 bases lay in between. Looked up from germline, CDR1 is SGHAT and CDR2 is FQNNGV. In DNA form, the CDR3 reads TGTGCCAGCAGCTTAGATCTTGATCAGCCCCAGCATTTT. It specifies CASSLDLDQPQHF.

This clonotype was observed a handful of times. The chain uses TRBV12-3 or TRBV12-4 and TRBJ2-3; 11 nucleotides line up with TRBD2. Trimming removed 10 bases from V and 4 bases from J; junction bases left unmatched: 7. This CDR3 is built from 14 residues. The CDR3 loop reads CATDSGRAADTQYF. CDR3 in DNA: TGTGCCACCGATAGCGGGAGGGCTGCAGATACGCAGTATTTT.

This clonotype has at least ten counts. The gene calls are TRBV11-2 and TRBJ2-1; D is tentatively TRBD1 or TRBD2 (5 bases each). V was cut by 5 bases and J by 5 bases, with 10 bases left in between. There are 13 residues in the CDR3. The germline V gene has CDR1 SGHAT and CDR2 FQNNGV. The CDR3 sequence: CASSAGTDNEQFF. The CDR3 coding sequence is TGTGCCAGCAGCGCCGGGACCGACAATGAGCAGTTCTTC.

At least ten counts were recorded for this clonotype. The chain carries TRBV20-1 and TRBJ2-7; 12 bases line up with TRBD2. V trimming: 0 bases; J trimming: 4 bases; junction bases outside the gene matches: 7. Germline-derived CDR1 and CDR2 are DFQATT and SNEGSKA (reference sequence). CDR3 size: 16 residues. The CDR3 sequence: CSARDLRGTSGYEQYF. DNA of the CDR3: TGCAGTGCTAGAGATCTCCGGGGGACTAGCGGGTACGAGCAGTACTTC.

This clonotype was found a few times. The J gene is TRBJ1-6, the V gene TRBV10-2; maybe TRBD1 (5 bases). There are 13 residues in the CDR3. Germline lookup yields CDR1 WSHSY and CDR2 SAAADI. The V and J ends lost 4 bases and 7 bases respectively, with 8 bases between them. The CDR3 loop reads CASSVQGNSPLHF. DNA for the CDR3: TGCGCCAGCAGTGTTCAGGGAAATTCACCCCTCCACTTT.

This clonotype was seen more than once but under ten times. J is TRBJ2-5 and V is TRBV20-1; a possible D gene is TRBD1 (5 bases). Germline lookup yields CDR1 DFQATT and CDR2 SNEGSKA (reference sequence). This CDR3 comprises 10 residues. Deletions cut 5 bases from V and 5 bases from J, with 6 bases between. CDR3 protein: CSASGETQYF. The CDR3 DNA reads TGCAGTGCTTCAGGGGAGACCCAGTACTTC.

This clonotype was recorded at least ten times. This rearrangement joins TRBV12-3 or TRBV12-4 to TRBJ2-7; 9 bases align to TRBD2. This CDR3 contains 15 residues. The V and J ends lost 3 bases and 0 bases, in that order; junction bases with no gene match: 3. This CDR3 is CASSLTSGISYEQYF. The CDR3 DNA is TGTGCCAGCAGTTTGACTAGCGGAATCTCCTACGAGCAGTACTTC.

This clonotype has a handful of counts. The rearrangement uses TRBV5-6 and TRBJ2-7, with D perhaps matching TRBD2 (6 bases). Looked up from germline, CDR1 is SGHDT and CDR2 is YYEEEE. This CDR3 is 17 amino acids long. V gave up 4 bases and J gave up 3 bases, with 23 bases separating them. The CDR3 DNA sequence: TGTGCCAGCAGCCTAATGGGCGTCACGGGGAGGATCTACGAGCAGTACTTC. It yields the protein CASSLMGVTGRIYEQYF.

This clonotype was observed at least ten times. The gene calls are TRBV21-1 and TRBJ2-3; TRBD2 reflects the table's D call only, with no check against the DNA. TRBV21-1 is flagged as a pseudogene. The CDR3 loop spans 18 amino acids. The CDR3 DNA follows: TGTGCCAGCAGCAAAGCCCCCCTCGGAGCGGGGGGAACAGATACGCAGTATTTT. Amino acid sequence: CASSKAPLGAGGTDTQYF.

This clonotype occurred many times. The J gene is TRBJ1-6, the V gene TRBV6-2 or TRBV6-3; no clear D gene. Germline values: CDR1 MNHEY, CDR2 SVGEGT. V was pared by 8 bases and J by 7 bases, with 12 bases between. The CDR3 length is 13 residues. CDR3 sequence: CASQPGQNSPLHF. The CDR3 nucleotides are TGTGCCAGCCAACCCGGGCAAAATTCACCCCTCCACTTT.

Many counts were recorded for this clonotype. The rearrangement joins TRBV5-5 to TRBJ2-1; TRBD2 matches at 12 bases. With V trimmed by 0 bases and J by 10 bases, 5 bases remained unmatched. This CDR3 has 15 residues. The germline V gene encodes CDR1 SGHKS and CDR2 YYEKEE (reference sequence). CDR3 DNA: TGTGCCAGCAGCTTGGCTAGCGGGGGGGCCTTGGAGCAGTTCTTC. This sequence encodes CASSLASGGALEQFF. Variable domain in full (rest from reference TRBV5-5 and TRBJ2-1): DAGVTQSPTHLIKTRGQQVTLRCSPISGHKSVSWYQQVLGQGPQFIFQYYEKEERGRGNFPDRFSARQFPNYSSELNVNALLLGDSALYLCASSLASGGALEQFFGPGTRLTVL.